This TCR beta chain appears in the sequencing data of a study of cytomegalovirus exposure and HLA in healthy donors (dated by TCRdb to 2015 to 2018). Regarding the research as a whole: An earlier analysis of approximately 640 of the donors reported 250 to 350 Gb of sequence data and some 120 million unique TCR beta sequences from about 200 million T cells. An early release that covered about 600 HLA-typed donors contained approximately 320 gigabases of sequencing data and approximately 85 million unique TCR sequences. The genetic ancestry cluster associated with self-reported Caucasian donors included about four fifths of the approximately 430 genotyped donors. The study was designed to test whether signatures of past pathogen exposure could be identified by cataloging public T cell receptors. Using immunosequencing, the study profiled T cell repertoires from 640 or so subjects and related those repertoires to cytomegalovirus serostatus. A separate validation cohort of approximately 130 different subjects was used in addition to the roughly 700-subject first cohort. The study combined high-throughput TCR immunosequencing, statistical association of individual TCRs with disease status, and machine learning to predict cytomegalovirus infection status. In a later analysis, previously published TCR beta repertoires from 600 to 850 donors were re-analyzed and high-resolution HLA genotyping was added so that TCR occurrence patterns could be studied. Rather than drawing on any new phenotypic data, the later analysis identified candidate immune exposures from TCR beta sequences and the way those sequences occurred across donors. An earlier analysis of several hundred of the donors applied high-throughput TCR beta sequencing to assess whether each TCR beta V gene segment acted as functional or pseudogenic. Donor age, sex, ethnicity and CMV serostatus were collected together with the repertoire data. A later genetic analysis used genome-wide SNP genotypes for about 65% of the 666 donors, treating that subset as a discovery cohort. All discovery cohort repertoires had been generated using a single sequencing platform. HLA typing covered class I and class II loci at four-digit resolution. The number of donors typed differed by locus, with about 620-630 for A, B, C, DRB1 and DQB1, around 560 for DQA1, 600 to 610 for DPA1, and 400 to 490 for DPB1. Four to six DR-DQ haplotypes were handled as single units for association and clustering, since linkage in the cohort was strong. On average, around 240,000 unique TCR beta nucleotide sequences were sequenced per donor among a few hundred genotyped donors of the cohort, with approximately 18% of those sequences being non-productive. Broad study findings and their caveats: It was suggested by the authors that the approach could potentially be generalized to other disease states and immunological phenotypes. Assigning TCR associations to individual alleles was difficult when HLA alleles, especially DR and DQ, strongly co-occurred. According to a later genetic analysis, donors in an Asian-associated ancestry cluster had fewer N-insertions in productive TCRs than the approximately 700-donor mean. At a false discovery rate of 0.05, a later analysis linked some 18,000 TCR beta sequences to specific HLA alleles. Roughly uniform sequencing depth across donors was assumed in presence/absence analyses, although this assumption may not hold. In a later genetic analysis, a missense DCLRE1C variant was associated with V-gene and J-gene trimming of TCR beta chains, and the association was replicated in an independent cohort. A further reported finding was that TCR beta sequences accurately predicted the HLA-A and HLA-B alleles for most subjects in the first cohort. Because HLA typing was unavailable for some donors at each locus, only the typed subset was used in association tests. Linkage disequilibrium might explain the correlated functional status among segregating V segments, but an unknown experimental factor could not be excluded. CMV serostatus was the only immune exposure information available for the cohort. The classifier was reported to diagnose cytomegalovirus status with high specificity and sensitivity in both the original and validation cohorts. Compared with equally common non-associated chains, HLA-associated TCR beta chains in a later analysis were more clonally expanded and had lower generation probabilities. Most TCR sequences were observed very rarely across donors, whereas some public TCRs were present in many individuals. The 87-base-pair reads could not distinguish some IMGT-functional V segments, including TRBV6-2 and TRBV6-3, so those segments were excluded. In vitro tests confirmed that a few of the cytomegalovirus-associated TCR beta chains recognize cytomegalovirus antigens. A later analysis reported that several top co-occurrence clusters appeared linked to parvovirus B19, influenza, CMV and Epstein-Barr virus. The study gave a list of around 170 TCR beta chains associated with cytomegalovirus. According to a later analysis, most CMV-associated TCR beta chains appeared to be HLA-restricted, and the HLA associations seemed to be driven largely by CMV exposure. A cluster of highly shared sequence variants was judged likely to be a technical artifact of the sequencing pipeline. The cohort was sequenced for TCR beta chains only, and without alpha or paired-chain data the features that could be detected were limited. An earlier analysis of approximately 500 of the donors showed that most TCR beta V segments appeared in productive rearrangements either about 87% or about 30% of the time, which broadly matched IMGT annotations. A later analysis found that TCR association rates varied across HLA loci, with DRB1 alleles showing the most associated TCRs and HLA-C alleles the fewest. Because counts were too low, seventeen rarely observed V segments, including chromosome 9 orphons, were left out of the earlier analysis of some 640 of the donors.

The cohort was made up of around 720 healthy bone marrow donors. At the time of sampling, every cohort member was nominally healthy, though immune exposures that went unrecorded were likely present. The donor was CMV seronegative and was included in the group of several hundred seronegative cohort members. Each donor provided a peripheral blood sample, and peripheral blood mononuclear cells were used for TCR beta sequencing. Genomic DNA extraction from the blood cell samples was performed with the Qiagen DNeasy Blood Extraction Kit. V is cut by 7 bases and J by 2 bases, and the space between the germline ends is 13 bases. Reading the germline V gene gives CDR1 SGDLS and CDR2 YYNGEE. The CDR3, cysteine through phenylalanine, is 15 amino acids long. Of all the DNA, just the CDR3 is kept, 45 bases in frame from base 1. On this clone itself: Its binding antigen is unknown. Per-base quality was not reported, and no clone a single base away is much larger than it.

The method was the immunoSEQ multiplex PCR assay. For the multiplex PCR, a mixture combining 60 forward primers for TCR Vbeta segments and 13 reverse primers for TCR Jbeta segments was used. The CDR3 region of rearranged TCR beta genes was amplified from genomic DNA by a multiplex PCR assay. The amplified TCR beta libraries were sequenced on the Illumina HiSeq System as 87-base-pair reads. As for the authors' bioinformatics: A later analysis counted approximately 74 million unique TCR beta chains across the 500 to 850 repertoires, and around 9.9 million of these chains were shared by at least two donors. Raw reads were error-corrected and collapsed into unique sequences with a nearest-neighbor algorithm that merged closely related sequences to remove PCR and sequencing errors. V, D and J gene segments were assigned by aligning CDR3 sequences to IMGT reference sequences. For a sequence to be retained, a match of at least six nucleotides was required to both a V gene segment and a J gene segment. A rearrangement counted as productive if the CDR3 had no stop codons and remained in frame with V and J, and every other rearrangement counted as non-productive. CDR3 was defined according to IMGT convention as the region running from the second conserved V-encoded cysteine to the conserved J-encoded phenylalanine. In an earlier analysis of just under 600 of the donors, sequences lacking an unambiguous match to a single V gene segment were excluded. An earlier analysis of several hundred of the donors classified V segments as functional when productive rearrangements were above 56.7% and as segregating when the standard deviation between donors was above 5%. A statistical classification framework was built for diagnosing cytomegalovirus status from the catalog of TCR beta chain sequences. In a later analysis, V and J genes were assigned by comparing TCR nucleotide sequences against IMGT/GENE-DB human TR gene sequences. The TCRdist pipeline was used in a later analysis to assign CDR3 sequences and most-parsimonious VDJ recombination scenarios. In a later analysis, each TCR beta chain was defined by its CDR3 amino acid sequence together with its V-gene family, and reads lacking a unique V-gene family were excluded. As a way to deal with suspected cross-contamination and a sequencing artifact, a later analysis dropped 500 to 700 nucleotide sequences that were highly shared and had low generation probability. In a later analysis, a clonal expansion index was calculated for each public chain from normalized within-repertoire ranks of inferred template counts. In a later analysis, generation probabilities were computed with a VDJ recombination model fitted to out-of-frame rearrangements, and the resulting probabilities were checked against IGoR. A later analysis scored TCR-TCR, TCR-HLA and TCR-CMV co-occurrence with hypergeometric tests, applying a repertoire-size bias correction to TCR pairs. A later analysis estimated false discovery rates by permuting HLA or CMV assignments 20 times. In a later analysis, co-occurring TCRs were grouped using DBSCAN, and TCRdist sequence similarity was added for clustering within HLA-allele-positive subsets. Repertoires with fewer than 30,000 or more than 120,000 public chains were left out of co-occurrence clustering, as were five repertoires with anomalous nucleotide sharing. This is the immuneACCESS table as TCRdb keeps it, with only in-frame sequences that have V and J called. A part of the clones is gone; compared with another copy, unresolved V genes explain less than half, and the rest is unexplained. D and trimming come from the DNA, and the V and J calls and clone size come from that table. The sample has 150,000 to 200,000 clones on record, roughly 84% of them singletons. About 0.25% of the sample is taken by the ten largest.

The source material was PBMCs. The sequence derives from a boy between 10 and 17 years old in good health and CMV-seronegative. The chain employs TRBV9 and TRBJ2-6; the D gene is perhaps TRBD1, on 6 matching bases. The nucleotide sequence reads TGTGCCAGCGGGGGCGCAGCTACTGGGGCCAACGTCCTGACTTTC. The encoded protein is CASGGAATGANVLTF.